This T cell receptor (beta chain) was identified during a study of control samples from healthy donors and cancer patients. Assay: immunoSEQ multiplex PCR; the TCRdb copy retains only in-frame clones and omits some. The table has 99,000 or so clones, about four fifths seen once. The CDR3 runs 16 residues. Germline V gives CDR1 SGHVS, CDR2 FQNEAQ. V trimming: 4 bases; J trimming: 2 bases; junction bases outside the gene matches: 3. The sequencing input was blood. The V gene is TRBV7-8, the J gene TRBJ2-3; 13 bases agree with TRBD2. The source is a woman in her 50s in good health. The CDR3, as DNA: TGTGCCAGCAGCTACGGACTAGCGGGGGCCACAGATACGCAGTATTTT. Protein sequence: CASSYGLAGATDTQYF.